This T cell receptor (beta chain) was observed in a study of blood T cell repertoires in COVID-19 (dated by TCRdb to about 2020). Some background on the complete study: Samples covering the acute and convalescent phases of COVID-19 were provided by collaborators in the United States, Italy and Spain. The dataset comprised deeply sampled blood TCRbeta repertoires from subjects exposed to, actively infected with, or recovered from COVID-19. The repertoires were made available in a free public database intended to serve as a resource for research on the immune response to SARS-CoV-2. The material from the prospective study consisted of cDNA or gDNA derived from T cells, B-cell-depleted T cells, or PBMCs. Where available, HLA class I and class II types were obtained from metadata supplied by the sample provider rather than from assay-based typing. Sample metadata almost always included a de-identified subject ID, COVID-19 status, age in years and sex. Samples came from the ongoing ImmuneRACE study (first 160 participants) plus 1,254 subjects from 6 global collaborators. Broad study findings and their caveats: How much clinical and demographic metadata was included differed by source and by participant, and the metadata was provided uncurated.

Collaborating institutions collected whole blood in K2EDTA tubes following their own protocols. For TCRbeta analysis, collaborators shipped samples as frozen whole blood, isolated PBMCs, or DNA extracted from either of those sample types. Comments on this clone: It has no known antigen specificity. No much larger clone is present one base from it, and per-base qualities are unavailable.

TCRbeta CDR3 regions were amplified from genomic DNA by means of the immunoSEQ Assay, a bias-controlled multiplex PCR. The source study handled its data this way. Within the assay, amplification of reference gene primers was used to estimate how many nucleated cells each sample contained. To quantify the absolute abundance of each unique TCRbeta CDR3 rearrangement, sequence reads were collapsed and filtered. Productive Simpson clonality was computed per sample as the square root of Simpson's diversity index over productive rearrangements. TCRdb obtained this table from immuneACCESS and retained in-frame rearrangements with V and J assigned. These tables miss some clones; where compared with another copy, unresolved V genes account for less than half of the shortfall, and the remainder is unexplained. That table gives V, J and clone size, and the DNA gave D and trimming. For this sample the table gives 280,000 or so clones, of which approximately 91% were detected only once. Clones ranked in the top ten supply approximately 8.5% of the sample.

The source is a young man with active or convalescent COVID-19. Source material: peripheral blood.

The nucleotide sequence is given as TGTGCCACCAGTGTGTTTACCCTCAGGGGCGTCACAGATACGCAGTATTTT. The translation is CATSVFTLRGVTDTQYF. The rearranged chain carries TRBV24-1 and TRBJ2-3; TRBD1 could be the D gene, as 6 bases match. CDR1 and CDR2 (KGHDR, SFDVKD) derive from the germline V gene. Spanning cysteine to phenylalanine, the CDR3 consists of 17 amino acids. The entry retains the CDR3 DNA only, 51 bases that are in frame from base 1. V loses 5 bases of germline sequence and J loses 2 bases, and the interval between the two ends is 19 bases.